A single sample is the source of the 28 T cell receptor beta chains below, sequenced in a study of shared clonotypes between healthy human individuals (dated by TCRdb to about 2020). The method behind the library was the immunoSEQ multiplex PCR assay. In TCRdb, the immuneACCESS table is reduced to in-frame sequences with V and J assigned. These tables do not hold every clone; where another copy was compared, an unresolved V gene accounts for under half, and the others remain unexplained. Counted in this sample were 1,100,000 or so clones; approximately 80% of them appeared once. Jointly, the top ten make up around 0.47% of the sample. The sequenced material came from memory CD4+ T cells from PBMCs. The cell subset or site tag for this specimen amounts to: CD45RA-negative fraction. All receptors come from a man aged 18 to 30 in good health. Some clones in this sample may be carry-over from other donors' samples.

This sequence joins TRBV6-1 and TRBJ1-1; D is perhaps TRBD1 (6 bases). The V end was cut by 4 bases, the J end by 2 bases, with 11 bases between. This CDR3 is 14 amino acids long. Germline V gives CDR1 MNHNS, CDR2 SASEGT. The DNA of the CDR3 is TGTGCCAGCAGTGGGACAGCCATCAACACTGAAGCTTTCTTT. Protein: CASSGTAINTEAFF.

This clone was counted once. The chain joins TRBV5-1 to TRBJ2-1; 11 bases line up with TRBD2. Germline V gene lookup returns CDR1 SGHRS and CDR2 YFSETQ. The CDR3 sequence is 15 residues long. J lost 7 bases, V lost 2 bases, and 5 bases had no gene match. The DNA of the CDR3 is TGCGCCAGCAGCTTACTAGCGGGAGAAGTGAATGAGCAGTTCTTC. It is translated as CASSLLAGEVNEQFF. Using reference TRBV5-1 and TRBJ2-1 for the parts outside the CDR3, the full variable domain is KAGVTQTPRYLIKTRGQQVTLSCSPISGHRSVSWYQQTPGQGLQFLFEYFSETQRNKGNFPGRFSGRQFSNSRSEMNVSTLELGDSALYLCASSLLAGEVNEQFFGPGTRLTVL.

The chain couples TRBV5-4 to TRBJ2-2; 9 bases align to TRBD2. The CDR3 has 16 amino acids. V shed 3 bases, J shed 3 bases, and the junction held 6 bases outside the gene matches. CDR1 is SGHNT, CDR2 YYREEE, per germline (reference sequence). DNA for the CDR3: TGTGCCAGCAGCTCCGGCGGGAGGGGCGACACCGGGGAGCTGTTTTTT. Its protein is CASSSGGRGDTGELFF. Full variable domain (remainder filled in from reference TRBV5-4 and TRBJ2-2): ETGVTQSPTHLIKTRGQQVTLRCSSQSGHNTVSWYQQALGQGPQFIFQYYREEENGRGNFPPRFSGLQFPNYSSELNVNALELDDSALYLCASSSGGRGDTGELFFGEGSRLTVL.

The chain recombines TRBV6-5 with TRBJ1-3; D remains unclear. CDR3 length: 13 amino acids. The germline V gene encodes CDR1 MNHEY and CDR2 SVGAGI. Trimming stripped 1 base from V and 4 bases from J, with 5 bases between. CDR3 residues: CASSYYPGNTIYF. CDR3 bases: TGTGCCAGCAGTTACTATCCCGGAAACACCATATATTTT.

There are a few counts of this clone. The chain joins TRBV19 to TRBJ1-5; D remains unclear. Germline CDR1 reads LNHDA; CDR2 reads SQIVND (reference sequence). V was trimmed by 3 bases and J by 6 bases, leaving 12 bases between them. The CDR3 contains 14 residues. The CDR3 nucleotides read TGTGCCAGTAGTATTTCGGGGTATAGTCAGCCCCAGCATTTT. Translation: CASSISGYSQPQHF.

The chain recombines TRBV28 with TRBJ1-3, with a tentative D call TRBD1 (6 bases). V lost 3 bases and J lost 7, with 13 bases in between. The CDR3 has 14 amino acids. The V gene's germline CDR1 is MDHEN and CDR2 SYDVKM. CDR3 residues: CASSLRGARNTIYF. The CDR3 DNA sequence: TGTGCCAGCAGTTTGCGGGGGGCGAGGAACACCATATATTTT.

This chain joins TRBV7-2 and TRBJ1-1; the D is unclear. Germline-derived CDR1 and CDR2 are SGHTA and FQGNSA. Trimming took off 3 bases at V and 1 base at J, with 12 bases between the two ends. This CDR3 is 15 amino acids long. The CDR3 region is CASSFVSGENTEAFF. CDR3 DNA sequence: TGTGCCAGCAGCTTCGTCTCGGGAGAGAACACTGAAGCTTTCTTT.

J is TRBJ2-1 and V is TRBV11-3, with 12 bases identical to TRBD2. Germline V gene sequence: CDR1 SGHNT, CDR2 YENEEA. This CDR3 contains 15 residues. J was trimmed by 8 bases and V by 5 bases; bases with no gene match: 7. In DNA form, the CDR3 reads TGTGCCAGCAGCCAAGGACTAGCGGGAAGCGATGAGCAGTTCTTC. Translated: CASSQGLAGSDEQFF.

The sample holds a few counts of this clone. The V call is TRBV7-3, the J call TRBJ2-2; 9 bases are a match to TRBD2. Germline V gene sequence: CDR1 SGHTA, CDR2 FQGTGA. The CDR3 is 14 amino acids. The junction had 1 base not matched to a gene; V was cut back by 2 bases and J by 6 bases. CDR3 protein: CASSLAGGSGELFF. The CDR3 DNA reads as TGTGCCAGCAGCTTAGCGGGAGGGTCCGGGGAGCTGTTTTTT.

This chain connects TRBV10-3 to TRBJ2-7, with D uncertain. There are 13 residues in the CDR3. Looked up from germline, CDR1 is ENHRY and CDR2 is SYGVKD. V lost 1 base and J 2 bases, leaving 6 bases between the germline ends. The CDR3 DNA is TGTGCCATCAGTGAGTACTCCGCCTACGAGCAGTACTTC. Its translation: CAISEYSAYEQYF.

The rearrangement joins TRBV27 to TRBJ2-5; TRBD2 matches 8 bases. The CDR3 extends over 17 amino acids. With 5 bases clipped from V and 4 bases from J, the junction kept 15 bases outside the gene matches. CDR1 and CDR2 from the germline V gene are MNHEY and SMNVEV (reference sequence). The CDR3 sequence is CASSTGFMAGGVETQYF. The CDR3 DNA follows: TGTGCCAGCAGTACGGGGTTTATGGCGGGAGGAGTAGAGACCCAGTACTTC.

This rearrangement joins TRBV30 to TRBJ2-4; no reliable D call. The CDR3 runs 13 residues. V dropped 0 bases and J dropped 4 bases, with 7 bases sitting between them. Germline assignment: CDR1 GTSNPN and CDR2 SVGIG (reference sequence). The CDR3 region is CAWSVSAKNIQYF. CDR3 DNA: TGTGCCTGGAGTGTGTCGGCTAAAAACATTCAGTACTTC.

The chain couples TRBV4-1 to TRBJ1-1; a possible D gene is TRBD1 (5 bases). Trimming took 4 bases from V and 6 from J, leaving 15 bases between them. Germline V lookup: CDR1 MGHRA, CDR2 YSYEKL. The CDR3 covers 14 residues. The CDR3 DNA follows: TGCGCCAGCAGCCCGGAGAGGGACTCGGCTGAAGCTTTCTTT. This translates into CASSPERDSAEAFF.

In its sample, this clone was seen once. The chain has TRBV4-1 and TRBJ2-7, with unresolved D. The germline V gene has CDR1 MGHRA and CDR2 YSYEKL. The CDR3 is 12 residues long. Trimming took 1 base from V and 6 from J, leaving 7 bases between them. The CDR3, as DNA: TGCGCCAGCAGCCAAGTAGGTGTCGAGCAGTACTTC. Its translation is CASSQVGVEQYF.

This clone occurred many times. Distinct nucleotide sequences in the sample also encode this CDR3. CDR3 in amino acids: CASSSQDTQYF. In nucleotides, the CDR3 is TGTGCCAGCAGCTCTCAAGATACGCAGTATTTT. This chain connects TRBV7-6 to TRBJ2-3, with D unclear. This CDR3 is built from 11 residues. The V gene's germline CDR1 is SGHVS and CDR2 FNYEAQ. The ends were cut back, 4 bases at V and 5 bases at J, with 4 bases in the middle.

The chain is built from TRBV28 and TRBJ1-6; no reliable D call. The V and J ends lost 6 bases and 0 bases respectively, with 9 bases between them. The length of the CDR3 is 15 residues. Germline lookup yields CDR1 MDHEN and CDR2 SYDVKM. As DNA, the CDR3 is TGTGCCAGCAGCCCCGGTGGCTCCTATAATTCACCCCTCCACTTT. This sequence encodes CASSPGGSYNSPLHF.

This chain connects TRBV7-2 to TRBJ2-7, with D possibly TRBD2 on 6 matching bases. V shed 4 bases and J shed 5 bases, with 12 bases lying between them. The CDR3 consists of 13 residues. Germline V gene sequence: CDR1 SGHTA, CDR2 FQGNSA. CDR3: CASSWGTWDEQYF. As DNA, the CDR3 is TGTGCCAGCAGCTGGGGGACTTGGGACGAGCAGTACTTC. Full variable domain (remainder filled in from reference TRBV7-2 and TRBJ2-7): GAGVSQSPSNKVTEKGKDVELRCDPISGHTALYWYRQSLGQGLEFLIYFQGNSAPDKSGLPSDRFSAERTGGSVSTLTIQRTQQEDSAVYLCASSWGTWDEQYFGPGTRLTVT.

V usage is TRBV7-6 and J usage is TRBJ2-3, with a weak D call TRBD1 (6 bases). Germline CDR1 reads SGHVS; CDR2 reads FNYEAQ. The length of the CDR3 is 14 residues. V was clipped by 8 bases and J by 9 bases, with 21 bases between them. The CDR3 DNA reads as TGTGCCAGCCTGAGGACAGCTCCACAGATAACGCAGTATTTT. This translates into CASLRTAPQITQYF.

The DNA of the CDR3 is TGTGCCAGCAGCTCGACCAGCTCAGCGGCCACAGATACGCAGTATTTT. It specifies CASSSTSSAATDTQYF. The V and J genes are TRBV9 and TRBJ2-3; weak D call: TRBD2 (5 bases). With 4 bases removed from V and 2 bases from J, the gap between germline ends came to 17 bases. Germline lookup yields CDR1 SGDLS and CDR2 YYNGEE. The CDR3 runs to 16 residues.

This chain joins TRBV30 and TRBJ2-5; the D gene could be TRBD1 or TRBD2 (5 bases each). Germline V CDR1 and CDR2: GTSNPN, SVGIG (reference sequence). This CDR3 comprises 12 residues. V lost 4 bases and J lost 5, with 11 bases in between. In nucleotides, the CDR3 is TGTGCCTGGACGTCCTGGGGGGAGACCCAGTACTTC. Translation gives CAWTSWGETQYF.

V and J are TRBV2 and TRBJ2-6; D uncertain. CDR3 length: 18 amino acids. The germline V gene has CDR1 SNHLY and CDR2 FYNNEI. V gave up 6 bases and J gave up 0 bases, with 18 bases separating them. The CDR3 sequence is CASRARAASSSGANVLTF. In DNA, the CDR3 is TGTGCCAGCAGAGCTCGGGCGGCATCTAGCTCTGGGGCCAACGTCCTGACTTTC. Drawing the rest from reference TRBV2 and TRBJ2-6, the complete variable domain is EPEVTQTPSHQVTQMGQEVILRCVPISNHLYFYWYRQILGQKVEFLVSFYNNEISEKSEIFDDQFSVERPDGSNFTLKIRSTKLEDSAMYFCASRARAASSSGANVLTFGAGSRLTVL.

Turning to this clone: The same CDR3 is also encoded by other DNA sequences in this sample. The chain combines TRBV5-1 with TRBJ1-2; 9 bases match TRBD1. V shed 0 bases and J 7 bases; nucleotides not matched to a gene: 4. This CDR3 is built from 14 residues. In germline, CDR1 is SGHRS, CDR2 YFSETQ. The CDR3 sequence: CASSLVQGAGGYTF. CDR3 DNA: TGCGCCAGCAGCTTGGTACAGGGGGCCGGTGGCTACACCTTC.

This clone was detected only a few times. The chain couples TRBV30 to TRBJ1-1, with D uncertain. CDR1 is GTSNPN, CDR2 SVGIG, per germline (reference sequence). This CDR3 comprises 13 residues. V lost 1 base and J lost 3, with 9 bases in between. The CDR3 bases are TGTGCCTGGAGTGGTCAGTGGGACACTGAAGCTTTCTTT. It yields the protein CAWSGQWDTEAFF.

V and J are TRBV19 and TRBJ2-3; 7 positions match TRBD2. The CDR3 is 15 residues long. CDR1 is LNHDA, CDR2 SQIVND, per germline (reference sequence). The ends lost 7 bases at V and 0 bases at J; junction bases unmatched: 7. The DNA of the CDR3 is TGTGCCAGTACGGTGGCGGGAGTAAGCACAGATACGCAGTATTTT. This codes for CASTVAGVSTDTQYF.

This sequence joins TRBV4-3 and TRBJ1-3; D is ambiguous. The CDR3 runs 13 residues. Trimming pared 1 base from V and 5 bases from J, leaving 6 bases between. Germline V gene data show CDR1 as LGHNA and CDR2 as YSLEER. Here the CDR3 reads CASSQVLRNTIYF. For the CDR3, the DNA is TGCGCCAGCAGCCAAGTCTTAAGAAACACCATATATTTT.

This clone occurred once. This chain links TRBV5-1 with TRBJ2-1; 7 positions match TRBD1. V was pared by 3 bases and J by 9 bases, with 3 bases of the junction left unmatched. Per the germline V gene, CDR1 is SGHRS and CDR2 is YFSETQ. The CDR3 has 12 residues. The CDR3 loop is CASSSQGPEQFF. The CDR3 region has the DNA TGCGCCAGCAGCTCACAGGGGCCTGAGCAGTTCTTC.

There are a few counts of this clone. V gene TRBV4-2 combines with J gene TRBJ2-7, with unresolved D. The CDR3 is 15 residues long. Trimming pared 0 bases from V and 3 bases from J, leaving 12 bases between. Germline V CDR1 and CDR2: LGHNA, YNFKEQ. DNA for the CDR3: TGTGCCAGCAGCCAAGAGAGGACGCTAGTCTACGAGCAGTACTTC. Translating gives CASSQERTLVYEQYF.

This clone has only a few counts. J is TRBJ2-1 and V is TRBV5-1; 13 bases are a match to TRBD2. Germline V gene sequence: CDR1 SGHRS, CDR2 YFSETQ. J lost 9 bases, V lost 4 bases, and 10 bases had no gene match. The CDR3 has 16 amino acids. CDR3 in DNA: TGCGCCAGCAGCCTCACCGGGACTAGCGGGATGGGTGAGCAGTTCTTC. This translates into CASSLTGTSGMGEQFF.